This T cell receptor (beta chain) was identified in a study of cytomegalovirus exposure and HLA in healthy donors. The study, taken as a whole, reports: The study dropped some indistinguishable V segments, TRBV6-2 and TRBV6-3 among them.

The CDR3 totals 10 residues. V lost 4 bases, J lost 8 bases, and 6 bases lay in between. Germline V gene lookup returns CDR1 DFQATT and CDR2 SNEGSKA (reference sequence). With regard to this clone: Its target is unknown.

The PCR used 60 Vbeta and 13 Jbeta primers. Under the authors' procedure: Later, an analysis found 65 million to 85 million unique TCR beta chains, and 9.5 million to 11 million of these were shared. Clones were read by immunoSEQ multiplex PCR, and TCRdb kept only the in-frame ones, dropping some. For V, J and clone size, that table is used; D and trimming come from the DNA. Of 80,000 or so clones in the sample, around 75% were seen once. The sequence derives from a middle-aged woman in good health and CMV-seronegative. Input material: PBMCs. The chain has TRBV20-1 and TRBJ2-1, with D possibly TRBD2 on 5 matching bases. CDR3 DNA: TGCAGTGCTACTAGCCATGAGCAGTTCTTC. Protein sequence: CSATSHEQFF.